This TCR beta chain was sequenced during a study of control samples from healthy donors and cancer patients. The CDR3 is made up of 15 amino acids. CDR1 and CDR2 (germline): SGHDT, YYEEEE. The V end lost 6 bases, the J end lost 0 bases, and 15 bases lay between the germline ends. Clones were sequenced by immunoSEQ multiplex PCR, and TCRdb holds only the in-frame ones, with some missing. This repertoire shows 22,000 or so clones, around 90% found once; its top ten account for 8% to 10%. Sequencing used PBMCs. The rearrangement joins TRBV5-6 to TRBJ1-1, with TRBD1 as a possible D gene (5 bases). The sequence was collected from a woman aged 55-70 years with head and neck cancer. The CDR3 region has the DNA TGTGCCAGCACCTTTGGAGGAGGGGTGAACACTGAAGCTTTCTTT. This encodes CASTFGGGVNTEAFF.